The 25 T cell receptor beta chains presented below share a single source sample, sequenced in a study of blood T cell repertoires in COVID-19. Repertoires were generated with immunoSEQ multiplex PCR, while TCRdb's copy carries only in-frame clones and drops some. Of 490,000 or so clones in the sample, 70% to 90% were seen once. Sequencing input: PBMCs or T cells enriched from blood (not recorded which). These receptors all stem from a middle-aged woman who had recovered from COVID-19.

The DNA of the CDR3 is TGTGCCAGCAGTGAAGTGGGGACAGGTAATTCACCCCTCCACTTT. It specifies CASSEVGTGNSPLHF. The gene calls are TRBV6-1 and TRBJ1-6, with TRBD1 matching over 8 bases. CDR1 MNHNS and CDR2 SASEGT come from the germline V gene. J was trimmed by 6 bases and V by 1 base; bases with no gene match: 2. This CDR3 region has 15 residues.

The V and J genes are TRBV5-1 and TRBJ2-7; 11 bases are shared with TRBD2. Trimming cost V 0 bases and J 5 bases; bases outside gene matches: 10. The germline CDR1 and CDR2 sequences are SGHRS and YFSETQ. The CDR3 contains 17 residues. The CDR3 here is CASSLDPARLAGNEQYF. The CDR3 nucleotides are TGCGCCAGCAGCTTGGACCCCGCTAGACTAGCGGGAAACGAGCAGTACTTC. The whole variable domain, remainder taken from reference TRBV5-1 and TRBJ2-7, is KAGVTQTPRYLIKTRGQQVTLSCSPISGHRSVSWYQQTPGQGLQFLFEYFSETQRNKGNFPGRFSGRQFSNSRSEMNVSTLELGDSALYLCASSLDPARLAGNEQYFGPGTRLTVT.

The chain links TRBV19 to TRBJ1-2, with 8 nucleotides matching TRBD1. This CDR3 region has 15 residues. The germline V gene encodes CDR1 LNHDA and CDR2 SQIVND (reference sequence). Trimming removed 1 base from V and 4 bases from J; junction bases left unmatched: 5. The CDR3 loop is CASSIGTGNLYGYTF. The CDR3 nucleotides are TGTGCCAGTAGTATAGGGACAGGGAACCTCTATGGCTACACCTTC.

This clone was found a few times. The CDR3 is CASSLETGRLFF. CDR3 in DNA: TGTGCCAGCAGCTTAGAGACAGGGCGATTGTTTTTT. The chain has TRBV7-2 and TRBJ1-4; 7 nucleotides agree with TRBD1. The CDR3 has 12 amino acids. V lost 1 base, J lost 15 bases, and 5 bases stayed unmatched. Germline assignment: CDR1 SGHTA and CDR2 FQGNSA.

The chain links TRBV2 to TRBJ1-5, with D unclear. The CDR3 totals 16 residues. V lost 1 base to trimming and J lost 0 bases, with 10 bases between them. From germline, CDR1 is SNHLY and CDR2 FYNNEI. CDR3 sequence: CASSEDWEYSNQPQHF. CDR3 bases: TGTGCCAGCAGTGAAGATTGGGAGTATAGCAATCAGCCCCAGCATTTT.

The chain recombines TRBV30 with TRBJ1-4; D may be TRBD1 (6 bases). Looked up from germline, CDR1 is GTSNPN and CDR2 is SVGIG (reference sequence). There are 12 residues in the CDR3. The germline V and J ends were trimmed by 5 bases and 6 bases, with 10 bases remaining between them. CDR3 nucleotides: TGTGCCTGGGAACAGGGCGATGAAAAACTGTTTTTT. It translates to CAWEQGDEKLFF.

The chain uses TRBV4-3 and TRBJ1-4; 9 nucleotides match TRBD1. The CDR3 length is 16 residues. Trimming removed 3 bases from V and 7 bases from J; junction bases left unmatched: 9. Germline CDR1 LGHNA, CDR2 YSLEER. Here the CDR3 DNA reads TGCGCCAGCAGCCAGACCCGGACAGGGGCAGGTGAAAAACTGTTTTTT. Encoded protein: CASSQTRTGAGEKLFF.

CDR3 DNA sequence: TGTGCCATCAAGCCTGAGGGACAGGCCTATGGCTACACCTTC. As protein: CAIKPEGQAYGYTF. The chain employs TRBV10-3 and TRBJ1-2; 8 bases align to TRBD1. CDR3 length: 14 residues. Germline assignment: CDR1 ENHRY and CDR2 SYGVKD. V was pared by 7 bases and J by 4 bases, with 8 bases of the junction left unmatched.

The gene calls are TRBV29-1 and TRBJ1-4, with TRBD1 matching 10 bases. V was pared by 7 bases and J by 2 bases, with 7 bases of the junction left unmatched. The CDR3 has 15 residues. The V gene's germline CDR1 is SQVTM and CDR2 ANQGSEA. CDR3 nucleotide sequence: TGCAGCGCGGTGGACAGGGGGGCCACTAATGAAAAACTGTTTTTT. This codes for CSAVDRGATNEKLFF.

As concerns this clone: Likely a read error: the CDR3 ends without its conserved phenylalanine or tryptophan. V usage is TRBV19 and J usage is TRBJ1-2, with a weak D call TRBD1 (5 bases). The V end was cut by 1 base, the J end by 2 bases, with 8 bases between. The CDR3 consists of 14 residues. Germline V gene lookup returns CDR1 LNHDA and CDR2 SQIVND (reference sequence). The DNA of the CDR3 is TGTGCCAGTAGTATAGGACGGGGGAACTATGGCTACACCTCC. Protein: CASSIGRGNYGYTS.

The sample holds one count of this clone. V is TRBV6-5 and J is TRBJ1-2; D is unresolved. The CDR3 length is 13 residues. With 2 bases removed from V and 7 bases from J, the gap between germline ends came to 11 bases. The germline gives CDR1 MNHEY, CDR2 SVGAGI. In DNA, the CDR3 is TGTGCCAGCAGTTACCCAGAGGGTGGTGGCTACACCTTC. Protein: CASSYPEGGGYTF.

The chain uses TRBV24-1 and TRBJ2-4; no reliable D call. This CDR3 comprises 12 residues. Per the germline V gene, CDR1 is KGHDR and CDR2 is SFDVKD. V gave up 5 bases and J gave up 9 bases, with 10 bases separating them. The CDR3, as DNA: TGTGCCACCAGTGGAGTTGGTGCCATTCAGTACTTC. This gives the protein CATSGVGAIQYF.

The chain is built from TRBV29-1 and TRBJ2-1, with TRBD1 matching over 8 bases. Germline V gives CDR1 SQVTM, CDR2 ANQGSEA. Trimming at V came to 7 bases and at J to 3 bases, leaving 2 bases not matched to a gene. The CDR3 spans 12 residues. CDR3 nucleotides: TGCAGCGGGGGACAGGTCTACAATGAGCAGTTCTTC. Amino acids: CSGGQVYNEQFF.

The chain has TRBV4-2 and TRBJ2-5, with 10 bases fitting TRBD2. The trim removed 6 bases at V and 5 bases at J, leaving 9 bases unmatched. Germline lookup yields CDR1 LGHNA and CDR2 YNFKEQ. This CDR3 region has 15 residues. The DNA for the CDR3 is TGTGCCAGCAGTCGGTCCCCAGCGGGAGGGGAGACCCAGTACTTC. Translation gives CASSRSPAGGETQYF.

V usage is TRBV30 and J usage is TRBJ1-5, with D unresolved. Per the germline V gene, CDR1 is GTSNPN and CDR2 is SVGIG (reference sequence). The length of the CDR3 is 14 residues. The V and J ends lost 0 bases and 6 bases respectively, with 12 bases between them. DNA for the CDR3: TGTGCCTGGAGTGTTCTCTCTCGGTCTCAGCCCCAGCATTTT. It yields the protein CAWSVLSRSQPQHF.

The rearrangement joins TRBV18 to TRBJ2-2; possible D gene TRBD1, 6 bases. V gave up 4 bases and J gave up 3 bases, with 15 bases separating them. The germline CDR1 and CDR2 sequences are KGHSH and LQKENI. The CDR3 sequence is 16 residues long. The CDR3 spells CASSRGQQGHTGELFF. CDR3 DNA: TGTGCCAGCTCACGGGGCCAACAGGGTCACACCGGGGAGCTGTTTTTT.

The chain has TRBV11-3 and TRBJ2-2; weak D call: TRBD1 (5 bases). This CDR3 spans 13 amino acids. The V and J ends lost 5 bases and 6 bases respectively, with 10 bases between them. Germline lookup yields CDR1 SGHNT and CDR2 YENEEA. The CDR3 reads CASSLIRAGELFF. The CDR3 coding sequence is TGTGCCAGCAGCCTAATCAGGGCCGGGGAGCTGTTTTTT.

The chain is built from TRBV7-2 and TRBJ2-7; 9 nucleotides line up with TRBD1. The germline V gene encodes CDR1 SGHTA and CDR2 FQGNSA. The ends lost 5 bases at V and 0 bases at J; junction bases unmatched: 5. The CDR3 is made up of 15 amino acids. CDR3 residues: CASSIWTGASYEQYF. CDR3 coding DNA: TGTGCCAGCAGCATTTGGACAGGGGCCTCCTACGAGCAGTACTTC.

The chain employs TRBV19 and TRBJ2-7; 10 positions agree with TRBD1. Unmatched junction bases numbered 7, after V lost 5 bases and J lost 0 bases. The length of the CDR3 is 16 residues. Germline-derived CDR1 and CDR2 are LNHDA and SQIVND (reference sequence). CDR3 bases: TGTGCCAGTAGTGCCTTCCGGGACAGGGGCTCCTACGAGCAGTACTTC. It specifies CASSAFRDRGSYEQYF.

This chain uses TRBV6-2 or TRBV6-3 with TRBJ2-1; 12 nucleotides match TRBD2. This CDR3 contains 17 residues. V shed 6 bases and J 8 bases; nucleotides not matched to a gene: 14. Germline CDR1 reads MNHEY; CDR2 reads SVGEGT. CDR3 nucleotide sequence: TGTGCCAGCAGCCCTGGTTACGGGCTAGCGGGAGGGGATGAGCAGTTCTTC. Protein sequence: CASSPGYGLAGGDEQFF.

The DNA of the CDR3 is TGTGCCAGCAGCCCCCGGACTAGCGGGGCCACAGATACGCAGTATTTT. Its translation is CASSPRTSGATDTQYF. V gene TRBV9 combines with J gene TRBJ2-3; TRBD2 matches 12 bases. The CDR3 sequence is 16 residues long. From germline, CDR1 is SGDLS and CDR2 YYNGEE. Losses at the gene ends were 4 bases for V and 2 bases for J; bases not matched to a gene: 5.

CDR3 protein: CSVLLTGYGYTF. The CDR3 region has the DNA TGCAGCGTTCTGCTGACAGGGTATGGCTACACCTTC. The genes are TRBV29-1 and TRBJ1-2; TRBD1 matches at 7 bases. This CDR3 is 12 amino acids long. In germline, CDR1 is SQVTM, CDR2 ANQGSEA. Losses at the gene ends were 5 bases for V and 5 bases for J; bases not matched to a gene: 5.

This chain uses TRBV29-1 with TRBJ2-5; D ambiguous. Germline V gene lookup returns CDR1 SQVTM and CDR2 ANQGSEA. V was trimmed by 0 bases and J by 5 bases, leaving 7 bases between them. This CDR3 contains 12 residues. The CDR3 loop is CSVEEMRETQYF. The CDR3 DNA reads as TGCAGCGTTGAAGAGATGCGGGAGACCCAGTACTTC.

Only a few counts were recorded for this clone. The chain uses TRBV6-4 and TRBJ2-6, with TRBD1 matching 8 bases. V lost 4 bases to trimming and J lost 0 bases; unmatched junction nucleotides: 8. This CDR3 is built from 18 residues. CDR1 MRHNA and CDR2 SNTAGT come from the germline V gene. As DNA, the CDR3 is TGTGCCAGCAGTGCTAGACAGGGGCCTGACTCTGGGGCCAACGTCCTGACTTTC. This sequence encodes CASSARQGPDSGANVLTF.

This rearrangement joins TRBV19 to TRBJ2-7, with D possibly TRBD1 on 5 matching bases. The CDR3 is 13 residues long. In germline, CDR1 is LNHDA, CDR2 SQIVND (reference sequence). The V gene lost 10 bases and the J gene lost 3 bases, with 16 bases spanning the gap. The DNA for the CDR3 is TGTGCCACCAGACCTGCAGGGTTCTACGAGCAGTACTTC. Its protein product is CATRPAGFYEQYF.